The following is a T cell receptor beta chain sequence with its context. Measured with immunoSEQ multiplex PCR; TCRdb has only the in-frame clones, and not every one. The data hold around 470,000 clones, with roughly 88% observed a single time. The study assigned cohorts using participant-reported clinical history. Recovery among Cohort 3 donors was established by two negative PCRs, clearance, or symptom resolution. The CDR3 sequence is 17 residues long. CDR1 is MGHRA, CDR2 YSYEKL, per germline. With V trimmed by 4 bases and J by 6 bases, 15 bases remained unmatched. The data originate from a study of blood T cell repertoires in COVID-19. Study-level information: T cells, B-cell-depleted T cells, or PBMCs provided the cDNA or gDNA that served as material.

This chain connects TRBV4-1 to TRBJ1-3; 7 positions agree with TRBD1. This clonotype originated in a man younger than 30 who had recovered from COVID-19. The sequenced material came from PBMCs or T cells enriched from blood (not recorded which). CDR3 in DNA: TGCGCCAGCAGCCCGTACCCGACAGGGATATTCGAAAACACCATATATTTT. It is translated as CASSPYPTGIFENTIYF.